What follows are 10 T cell receptor beta chains derived from one specimen sequenced in a study of blood T cell repertoires in COVID-19. The repertoire was sequenced with immunoSEQ multiplex PCR; TCRdb's copy has only in-frame clones and lacks some. The profile shows 110,000 or so clones, 80% to 90% of them singletons. The specimen was peripheral blood. Receptors were obtained from a man between 65 and 85 years old with active or convalescent COVID-19.

The rearrangement uses TRBV10-3 and TRBJ2-1, with 9 nucleotides matching TRBD1. CDR1 and CDR2 from the germline V gene are ENHRY and SYGVKD. The CDR3 runs to 15 residues. With V trimmed by 5 bases and J by 7 bases, 9 bases remained unmatched. CDR3 nucleotides: TGTGCCATCAGTCGGGACAGGGAAGGCGAAAATGAGCAGTTCTTC. Protein: CAISRDREGENEQFF.

The rearrangement uses TRBV5-4 and TRBJ2-2; tentative D call: TRBD2 (6 bases). The V end was cut by 0 bases, the J end by 1 base, with 7 bases between. CDR3 length: 15 amino acids. Germline V gene lookup returns CDR1 SGHNT and CDR2 YYREEE (reference sequence). The CDR3 DNA sequence: TGTGCCAGCAGCTTGGACGGGAGGAACACCGGGGAGCTGTTTTTT. Translating it yields CASSLDGRNTGELFF.

The chain carries TRBV7-2 and TRBJ2-1; 9 bases agree with TRBD2. Germline lookup yields CDR1 SGHTA and CDR2 FQGNSA. J gave up 10 bases and V 9 bases, and 10 bases lay outside the gene matches. There are 13 residues in the CDR3. CDR3 residues: CASGREGGEEQFF. CDR3 sequence (DNA): TGTGCCAGTGGGCGGGAGGGCGGAGAAGAGCAGTTCTTC.

V usage is TRBV3-1 (or the pseudogene TRBV3-2) and J usage is TRBJ2-2; D is possibly TRBD1 (5 bases). Germline V gene data show CDR1 as LGHDT and CDR2 as YNNKEL (reference sequence). The V end lost 1 base, the J end lost 4 bases, and 13 bases lay between the germline ends. The CDR3 covers 16 residues. CDR3 sequence (DNA): TGTGCCAGCAGCCAAGGAACAGGATATACCACCGGGGAGCTGTTTTTT. It specifies CASSQGTGYTTGELFF.

The rearrangement uses TRBV19 and TRBJ1-1; possible D gene TRBD1, 6 bases. The CDR3 consists of 14 residues. Germline CDR1 LNHDA, CDR2 SQIVND (reference sequence). The V and J ends lost 7 bases and 0 bases respectively, with 12 bases between them. CDR3 DNA sequence: TGTGCCAGTAACCCGGGACACTTGAACACTGAAGCTTTCTTT. Encoded protein: CASNPGHLNTEAFF.

The chain has TRBV6-5 and TRBJ1-6, with D hard to call. The germline CDR1 and CDR2 sequences are MNHEY and SVGAGI. V gave up 4 bases and J gave up 9 bases, with 7 bases separating them. The CDR3 contains 12 residues. CDR3 in amino acids: CASSSRGSPLHF. The CDR3 bases are TGTGCCAGCAGTTCCAGAGGTTCACCCCTCCACTTT.

J is TRBJ2-7 and V is TRBV18; TRBD1 matches 8 bases. Trimming removed 0 bases from V and 5 bases from J; junction bases left unmatched: 3. The CDR3 extends over 14 amino acids. Germline-derived CDR1 and CDR2 are KGHSH and LQKENI. The CDR3 nucleotides read TGTGCCAGCTCACCACCCATGGACAGGGACGAGCAGTACTTC. Translation: CASSPPMDRDEQYF.

This chain links TRBV7-9 with TRBJ2-3; 9 nucleotides line up with TRBD2. Germline V lookup: CDR1 SEHNR, CDR2 FQNEAQ (reference sequence). Trimming cost V 8 bases and J 1 base; bases outside gene matches: 1. CDR3 length equals 13 residues. The CDR3 region is CASRTSGTDTQYF. Here the CDR3 DNA reads TGTGCCAGCCGGACTAGCGGCACAGATACGCAGTATTTT.

CDR3 loop: CASIRSTEAFF. As DNA, the CDR3 is TGTGCCAGCATCCGTTCGACTGAAGCTTTCTTT. The V call is TRBV28, the J call TRBJ1-1; D not certain. In germline, CDR1 is MDHEN, CDR2 SYDVKM. The V end lost 7 bases, the J end lost 5 bases, and 8 bases lay between the germline ends. This CDR3 is 11 amino acids long.

Regarding this clone: Its ends do not fully match the called genes, so a read error is possible. V and J are TRBV7-7 and TRBJ2-1, with 8 positions matching TRBD2. The V gene's germline CDR1 is SSHAT and CDR2 FNYEAQ (reference sequence). This CDR3 is built from 16 residues. CDR3 region: CASSLGMSGRHNEQFF. The CDR3 bases are TGTGCTAGCAGCTTAGGAATGAGCGGGAGACACAATGAGCAGTTCTTC.